This entry concerns a single T cell receptor beta chain. Study processing details: The assay estimated nucleated cells by amplifying reference gene primers. Profiled with immunoSEQ multiplex PCR; TCRdb holds only in-frame clones, not every one. V and J calls and clone size follow that table, whereas D and trimming were derived from the DNA. The repertoire includes roughly 100,000 clones, roughly four fifths of them detected once, and more than 8% sits in the top ten. This sample was taken from a study of blood T cell repertoires in COVID-19. Study-level information: Sites across the United States, Italy and Spain contributed samples from acute and convalescent COVID-19. Sample material is recorded as cDNA or gDNA derived from T cells, B-cell-depleted T cells, or PBMCs.

This CDR3 is 14 amino acids long. Per germline, CDR1 LNHDA and CDR2 SQIVND (reference sequence). After removal of 6 bases from V and 1 base from J, the junction contained 5 bases not matched to a gene. The clonotype originates from a woman aged 70-85 years with acute or convalescent COVID-19. Sequencing was done on a sample of peripheral blood. The rearrangement joins TRBV19 to TRBJ1-2, with TRBD1 identical over 7 bases. In DNA form, the CDR3 reads TGTGCCAGTAGCGCGACAGGGATTAACTATGGCTACACCTTC. It encodes CASSATGINYGYTF.